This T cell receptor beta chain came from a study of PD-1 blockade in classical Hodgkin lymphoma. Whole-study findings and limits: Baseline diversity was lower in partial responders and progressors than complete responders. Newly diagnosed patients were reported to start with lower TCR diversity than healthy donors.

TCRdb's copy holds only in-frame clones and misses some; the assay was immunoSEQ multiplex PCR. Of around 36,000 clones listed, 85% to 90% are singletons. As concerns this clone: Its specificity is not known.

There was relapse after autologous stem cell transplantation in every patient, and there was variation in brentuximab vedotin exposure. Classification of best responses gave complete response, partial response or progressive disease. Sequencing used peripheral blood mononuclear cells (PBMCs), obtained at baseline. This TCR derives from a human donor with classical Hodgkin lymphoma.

The CDR3 spells CASSLDVGYEQYF. CDR3 in DNA: TGTGCCAGCAGCTTGGATGTCGGCTACGAGCAGTACTTC. J is TRBJ2-7 and V is TRBV5-6, with D unresolved. The CDR3 covers 13 residues. The V and J ends lost 0 bases and 3 bases respectively, with 7 bases between them. Germline loops: CDR1 SGHDT, CDR2 YYEEEE.